This T cell receptor (beta chain) is from a study of cytomegalovirus exposure and HLA in healthy donors. The overall study: Early on, a data release was issued that held roughly 84 million unique TCRs from HLA-typed donors. Study-wide findings and caveats: Common viral pathogens (according to a later analysis) appeared linked to several of the most significant clusters. The productive fraction for most TCR beta V segments was about 87% or about 30% in an earlier analysis.

PCR amplification relied on 60 Vbeta primers (plus 13 Jbeta primers). Using immunoSEQ multiplex PCR, the repertoire was profiled, and TCRdb retains in-frame clones only, with some absent. The sample carries 75,000 to 80,000 clones, 60% to 85% recorded once. Germline-derived CDR1 and CDR2 are LNHDA and SQIVND (reference sequence). V dropped 5 bases and J dropped 7; count of bases not matched to a gene: 10. This CDR3 is 15 amino acids long. Concerning this clone itself: The antigen is not known.

This TCR derives from a man between 35 and 55 years old in good health and CMV-seronegative. The chain links TRBV19 to TRBJ2-2, with 7 bases lining up with TRBD2. The sequencing sample was made of PBMCs. The CDR3 DNA is TGTGCCAGTAGTTTTTGGAGCGGGGAAAGCGGGGAGCTGTTTTTT. This encodes CASSFWSGESGELFF.